The T cell receptor beta chain described here comes from a study of CD8 T cells in Susac syndrome. The RNA input was about 0.5 to 1 ug, and it was reverse transcribed with random hexamers. TCRdb fed the immunoSEQ multiplex PCR reads into MiXCR, producing one record per CDR3 protein. The repertoire holds some 400,000 distinct CDR3 sequences, with 85% as singletons. TCR beta sequencing covered blood CD8+ and CD4+ T cells. This CDR3 has 17 amino acids. CDR1 and CDR2 (germline): SGHRS, YFSETQ. Trimming removed 2 bases from V and 0 bases from J; junction bases left unmatched: 5. Sequencing was performed on CD8+ T cells from PBMCs. The receptor comes from a human donor with multiple sclerosis. This chain uses TRBV5-1 with TRBJ2-6; 7 bases map to TRBD1. The CDR3 sequence is CASSFWDRDSGANVLTF. In DNA, the CDR3 is TGCGCCAGCAGCTTTTGGGACAGAGACTCTGGGGCCAACGTCCTGACTTTC.